This TCR beta chain was captured by sequencing in a study of EBV T-cell therapy then PD-1 blockade in nasopharyngeal carcinoma. Assay used: immunoSEQ multiplex PCR; TCRdb lists only in-frame clones, some missing. The sample lists roughly 20,000 clones, approximately 84% occurring once. On this clone: The antigen is unknown.

Sample treatment: AdE1-LMPpoly-expanded autologous EBV-specific T-cell therapy followed by anti-PD-1 nivolumab. The CDR3 totals 14 residues. Germline CDR1 and CDR2: LNHNV and YYDKDF (reference sequence). V lost 3 bases to trimming and J lost 4 bases; unmatched junction nucleotides: 2. The source material was CD8+ T cells from blood, sampled around day 34 from a patient whose treatment included autologous EBV-specific T cells and nivolumab. The clonotype originates from a man between 40 and 49 years old with nasopharyngeal carcinoma. V gene TRBV15 combines with J gene TRBJ2-3; 9 nucleotides agree with TRBD1. In DNA form, the CDR3 reads TGTGCCACCAGCAGGACAGGGGGGGCAGATACGCAGTATTTT. As protein: CATSRTGGADTQYF.